These 28 T cell receptor beta chains were sequenced from one sample in a study of cytomegalovirus exposure and HLA in healthy donors. PCR amplification relied on 60 Vbeta primers (plus 13 Jbeta primers). TCRdb's table, derived via immunoSEQ multiplex PCR, lists solely in-frame clones and lacks some. The sample yields about 98,000 clones, roughly 70% seen once. The specimen sequenced was PBMCs. Receptor source: a man aged 50 to 60 in good health and CMV-seronegative.

The gene calls are TRBV28 and TRBJ1-1; 7 positions agree with TRBD1. The V segment lost 6 bases and the J segment 3 bases; nucleotides outside the gene matches: 7. Germline CDR1 and CDR2: MDHEN and SYDVKM. The CDR3 is 14 amino acids. Here the CDR3 reads CASSSGGIDTEAFF. CDR3 DNA: TGTGCCAGCAGCTCAGGGGGGATAGACACTGAAGCTTTCTTT.

The chain carries TRBV28 and TRBJ2-7, with a weak D call TRBD2 (5 bases). Germline loops: CDR1 MDHEN, CDR2 SYDVKM. Deletions cut 2 bases from V and 5 bases from J, with 16 bases between. CDR3 length equals 15 residues. CDR3 in amino acids: CASSLNGGGRDEQYF. CDR3 in DNA: TGTGCCAGCAGTTTAAACGGTGGCGGGCGGGACGAGCAGTACTTC.

The V gene is TRBV25-1, the J gene TRBJ1-2; maybe TRBD1 (5 bases). CDR3 size: 15 residues. V was shortened by 5 bases and J by 0 bases, with 13 bases between the two germline ends. CDR1 MGHDK and CDR2 SYGVNS come from the germline V gene. The CDR3: CASSQGLLANYGYTF. The CDR3 DNA is TGTGCCAGCAGTCAGGGACTCCTAGCTAACTATGGCTACACCTTC.

This clone has a handful of counts. The chain couples TRBV7-2 to TRBJ2-2, with a weak D call TRBD1 (6 bases). Per germline, CDR1 SGHTA and CDR2 FQGNSA. CDR3 length: 16 residues. The V end was cut by 5 bases, the J end by 3 bases, with 16 bases between. In nucleotides, the CDR3 is TGTGCCAGCAGCCGGCCAGGACAGACATACACCGGGGAGCTGTTTTTT. The encoded protein is CASSRPGQTYTGELFF.

The gene calls are TRBV27 and TRBJ2-7; 9 nucleotides line up with TRBD1. V was pared by 3 bases and J by 2 bases, with 5 bases of the junction left unmatched. From germline, CDR1 is MNHEY and CDR2 SMNVEV (reference sequence). The CDR3 totals 15 residues. The CDR3 loop is CASSFTRDRAYEQYF. CDR3 nucleotide sequence: TGTGCCAGCAGTTTCACACGGGACAGGGCCTACGAGCAGTACTTC.

V usage is TRBV5-1 and J usage is TRBJ2-1, with D unclear. V gave up 0 bases and J gave up 3 bases, with 4 bases separating them. The germline gives CDR1 SGHRS, CDR2 YFSETQ. The CDR3 is made up of 13 amino acids. Here the CDR3 DNA reads TGCGCCAGCAGCTTGGTTCTCTACAATGAGCAGTTCTTC. Encoded protein: CASSLVLYNEQFF.

This clone has only a few counts. This rearrangement joins TRBV7-9 to TRBJ2-7; 11 positions match TRBD2. CDR1 and CDR2 from the germline V gene are SEHNR and FQNEAQ (reference sequence). Losses at the gene ends were 5 bases for V and 7 bases for J; bases not matched to a gene: 10. This CDR3 spans 15 amino acids. CDR3 nucleotide sequence: TGTGCCAGCAGCCAGGTAGCGGGAGGGCCTGGGGAGCAGTACTTC. As protein: CASSQVAGGPGEQYF.

This clone is a singleton in its sample. The rearrangement uses TRBV27 and TRBJ2-1, with 7 bases identical to TRBD1. Losses at the gene ends were 6 bases for V and 7 bases for J; bases not matched to a gene: 3. Per germline, CDR1 MNHEY and CDR2 SMNVEV (reference sequence). There are 12 residues in the CDR3. The CDR3 loop is CASRGQYNEQFF. DNA for the CDR3: TGTGCCAGCAGGGGACAGTATAATGAGCAGTTCTTC.

The V and J genes are TRBV28 and TRBJ2-1; tentatively, D is TRBD2 (5 bases). With 1 base removed from V and 5 bases from J, the gap between germline ends came to 12 bases. The CDR3 has 15 amino acids. Per the germline V gene, CDR1 is MDHEN and CDR2 is SYDVKM. The CDR3 nucleotides are TGTGCCAGCAGTTTATCCGGCGGGCTAGACAATGAGCAGTTCTTC. The encoded protein is CASSLSGGLDNEQFF.

This clone was found a few times. The chain has TRBV28 and TRBJ2-7; TRBD1 agrees at 7 bases. V gave up 6 bases and J gave up 2 bases; unmatched junction bases: 10. The CDR3 totals 15 residues. Germline CDR1 is MDHEN and CDR2 is SYDVKM. The CDR3 bases are TGTGCCAGCAGCCTTCTCCGGGACAGCACCTACGAGCAGTACTTC. Its protein is CASSLLRDSTYEQYF.

This chain joins TRBV5-1 and TRBJ2-1, with 11 bases matching TRBD2. Germline CDR1 reads SGHRS; CDR2 reads YFSETQ. CDR3 length equals 16 residues. Trimming at V came to 4 bases and at J to 4 bases, leaving 7 bases not matched to a gene. CDR3 sequence: CASSPIGTSGYNEQFF. Here the CDR3 DNA reads TGCGCCAGCAGCCCCATCGGGACTAGCGGATACAATGAGCAGTTCTTC.

V gene TRBV28 combines with J gene TRBJ2-2, with a tentative D call TRBD1 (5 bases). Germline V gene data show CDR1 as MDHEN and CDR2 as SYDVKM. Between the trimmed V and J ends, which lost 8 bases and 5 bases, there was a span of 12 bases. This CDR3 has 13 residues. The CDR3 region has the DNA TGTGCCAGCGTCGATAGGGGAACCGGGGAGCTGTTTTTT. This translates into CASVDRGTGELFF. Full variable domain (outside the CDR3, taken from reference TRBV28 and TRBJ2-2): DVKVTQSSRYLVKRTGEKVFLECVQDMDHENMFWYRQDPGLGLRLIYFSYDVKMKEKGDIPEGYSVSREKKERFSLILESASTNQTSMYLCASVDRGTGELFFGEGSRLTVL.

The genes are TRBV2 and TRBJ1-5; D may be TRBD1 (6 bases). Deletions cut 4 bases from V and 1 base from J, with 17 bases between. CDR3 length equals 17 residues. Germline CDR1 and CDR2: SNHLY and FYNNEI. CDR3 sequence (DNA): TGTGCCAGCAGTGCAAGGTGGGCAGGGGCCAGCAATCAGCCCCAGCATTTT. This encodes CASSARWAGASNQPQHF.

V gene TRBV5-4 combines with J gene TRBJ2-7, with D unclear. Germline V lookup: CDR1 SGHNT, CDR2 YYREEE (reference sequence). The CDR3 consists of 11 residues. The V and J ends lost 1 base and 7 bases respectively, with 6 bases between them. For the CDR3, the DNA is TGTGCCAGCAGCTTGACTGCGGAGCAGTACTTC. It is translated as CASSLTAEQYF.

The chain joins TRBV7-8 to TRBJ2-7, with 8 bases fitting TRBD2. The CDR3 length is 16 residues. CDR1 is SGHVS, CDR2 FQNEAQ, per germline. With V trimmed by 4 bases and J by 3 bases, 11 bases remained unmatched. CDR3 amino acids: CASSSPRGGAHYEQYF. The DNA for the CDR3 is TGTGCCAGCAGCTCACCTCGGGGGGGCGCGCACTACGAGCAGTACTTC. Full variable domain (rest looked up from reference TRBV7-8 and TRBJ2-7): GAGVSQSPRYKVAKRGQDVALRCDPISGHVSLFWYQQALGQGPEFLTYFQNEAQLDKSGLPSDRFFAERPEGSVSTLKIQRTQQEDSAVYLCASSSPRGGAHYEQYFGPGTRLTVT.

The rearrangement links TRBV9 to TRBJ2-2; D perhaps matches TRBD2 (6 bases). The CDR3 is 12 amino acids. Trimming pared 5 bases from V and 6 bases from J, leaving 8 bases between. CDR1 and CDR2 from the germline V gene are SGDLS and YYNGEE. CDR3 sequence reads: CASRWGAGELFF. The CDR3 region has the DNA TGTGCCAGCAGGTGGGGGGCCGGGGAGCTGTTTTTT.

The chain carries TRBV11-1 and TRBJ2-3; D may be TRBD1 (6 bases). Germline values: CDR1 SGHAT, CDR2 FQDESV (reference sequence). V was trimmed by 1 base and J by 3 bases, leaving 8 bases between them. The CDR3 extends over 14 amino acids. The CDR3 region is CASSLDRVTDTQYF. DNA of the CDR3: TGTGCCAGCAGCTTAGACAGGGTAACAGATACGCAGTATTTT. Full variable domain (outside the CDR3, taken from reference TRBV11-1 and TRBJ2-3): EAEVAQSPRYKITEKSQAVAFWCDPISGHATLYWYRQILGQGPELLVQFQDESVVDDSQLPKDRFSAERLKGVDSTLKIQPAELGDSAMYLCASSLDRVTDTQYFGPGTRLTVL.

V is TRBV7-2 and J is TRBJ1-5, with D unclear. This CDR3 has 13 amino acids. Germline V CDR1 and CDR2: SGHTA, FQGNSA. V was cut by 4 bases and J by 0 bases, with 4 bases left in between. The CDR3 sequence: CASSYNSNQPQHF. CDR3 DNA sequence: TGTGCCAGCAGCTATAATAGCAATCAGCCCCAGCATTTT.

Regarding this clone: The junction shows a germline mismatch at one end, possibly a read error. V and J are TRBV2 and TRBJ2-3; 8 bases are a match to TRBD2. CDR3 length: 15 amino acids. Germline V lookup: CDR1 SNHLY, CDR2 FYNNEI. The CDR3 DNA sequence: TGTGCCAGCAGGGTCGACAGGACTAGCACAGGTACGCAGTATTTT. Translating it yields CASRVDRTSTGTQYF. Based on the CDR3 plus reference TRBV2 and TRBJ2-3, the full variable domain is EPEVTQTPSHQVTQMGQEVILRCVPISNHLYFYWYRQILGQKVEFLVSFYNNEISEKSEIFDDQFSVERPDGSNFTLKIRSTKLEDSAMYFCASRVDRTSTGTQYFGPGTRLTVL.

This chain connects TRBV5-6 to TRBJ2-5; 12 bases agree with TRBD2. This CDR3 spans 15 amino acids. J lost 5 bases, V lost 2 bases, and 4 bases had no gene match. Germline V gene sequence: CDR1 SGHDT, CDR2 YYEEEE. The CDR3 DNA is TGTGCCAGCAGCTTCCCTAGCGGGGGGGTGGAGACCCAGTACTTC. Its translation: CASSFPSGGVETQYF.

The chain has TRBV7-9 and TRBJ1-2; 11 bases fit TRBD1. The CDR3 is made up of 16 amino acids. Losses at the gene ends were 1 base for V and 6 bases for J; bases not matched to a gene: 7. Germline loops: CDR1 SEHNR, CDR2 FQNEAQ (reference sequence). CDR3 protein: CASSLGRTGGDHGYTF. The CDR3 region has the DNA TGTGCCAGCAGCTTAGGGCGGACAGGGGGCGACCATGGCTACACCTTC.

This clone has a handful of counts. The chain recombines TRBV6-1 with TRBJ1-5, with D unresolved. With 6 bases removed from V and 1 base from J, the gap between germline ends came to 7 bases. This CDR3 comprises 13 residues. Per germline, CDR1 MNHNS and CDR2 SASEGT. CDR3 DNA: TGTGCCAGCAGCGGGTGGAGCAATCAGCCCCAGCATTTT. Protein sequence: CASSGWSNQPQHF.

In DNA form, the CDR3 reads TGTGCCAGTAGGGGTGAATCTGGGGCAGCCCGCAATCAGCCCCAGCATTTT. Its translation: CASRGESGAARNQPQHF. The V call is TRBV19, the J call TRBJ1-5; tentative D call: TRBD1 (5 bases). CDR3 length: 17 amino acids. Germline lookup yields CDR1 LNHDA and CDR2 SQIVND (reference sequence). The V and J ends lost 6 bases and 2 bases respectively, with 20 bases between them.

The V and J genes are TRBV7-3 and TRBJ2-7, with a possible D match to TRBD2 (6 bases). The CDR3 totals 14 residues. Trimming shortened V by 6 bases and J by 7 bases, and 19 bases separated the two germline ends. CDR1 is SGHTA, CDR2 FQGTGA, per germline. The DNA for the CDR3 is TGTGCCAGCAGTAAGGAGGGCCGGGCGAATGAGCAGTACTTC. Translating it yields CASSKEGRANEQYF. The whole variable domain, filled in from reference TRBV7-3 and TRBJ2-7, reads GAGVSQTPSNKVTEKGKYVELRCDPISGHTALYWYRQSLGQGPEFLIYFQGTGAADDSGLPNDRFFAVRPEGSVSTLKIQRTERGDSAVYLCASSKEGRANEQYFGPGTRLTVT.

This clone has just one count. The V gene is TRBV5-1, the J gene TRBJ1-4; D is ambiguous. The germline CDR1 and CDR2 sequences are SGHRS and YFSETQ. V was trimmed by 1 base and J by 4 bases, leaving 11 bases between them. This CDR3 region has 15 residues. The CDR3 coding sequence is TGCGCCAGCAGCTTGCTAGGAGCTATTAATGAAAAACTGTTTTTT. It encodes CASSLLGAINEKLFF.

The chain uses TRBV20-1 and TRBJ1-2; possibly TRBD1 for D (5 bases). The CDR3 is made up of 11 amino acids. Trimming took off 4 bases at V and 6 bases at J, with 9 bases between the two ends. Germline CDR1 reads DFQATT; CDR2 reads SNEGSKA (reference sequence). Written as DNA, the CDR3 is TGCAGTGCTACAGGGTCCCATGGCTACACCTTC. This gives the protein CSATGSHGYTF.

V usage is TRBV4-2 and J usage is TRBJ2-3; TRBD1 is a possible D gene (6 bases). CDR3 size: 15 residues. Per the germline V gene, CDR1 is LGHNA and CDR2 is YNFKEQ. The V end lost 3 bases, the J end lost 4 bases, and 14 bases lay between the germline ends. The CDR3 loop is CASSHSQGLPDTQYF. In DNA form, the CDR3 reads TGTGCCAGCAGCCACTCCCAGGGGCTTCCAGATACGCAGTATTTT.

The chain combines TRBV28 with TRBJ1-1; TRBD1 might be the D (6 bases). The CDR3 has 13 residues. Germline CDR1 reads MDHEN; CDR2 reads SYDVKM. The ends were cut back, 1 base at V and 4 bases at J, with 7 bases in the middle. CDR3 bases: TGTGCCAGCAGTTTATCAGGGGCCACTGAAGCTTTCTTT. It yields the protein CASSLSGATEAFF.